In this sample, the clone carrying this TCR beta chain turned up many times. Its ends do not fully match the called genes, so a read error is possible. This record belongs to a study of T-cell reconstitution after alpha-beta-depleted transplantation in children. CDR1 is SGHAT and CDR2 is FQNNGV in the germline V gene. This CDR3 is 18 amino acids long. The library targeted TCRbeta and was prepared with unique molecular identifiers. TCRdb itself ran the PCR reads through MiXCR, one entry per CDR3 protein. The sample yields some 300,000 distinct CDR3 sequences, around a tenth seen once. This TCR was sampled from a boy less than two years old with acute myeloid leukemia, due to receive a stem cell transplant. J is TRBJ2-1 and V is TRBV11-2, with 9 bases that match TRBD2. This sample comprised PBMCs, obtained before TCRalphabeta/CD19-depleted stem cell transplant. The CDR3 nucleotides read TGTGCCAGCAGCTTAGTATTCATACTAGCGGGCTCCTACAATGAGCATTTCTTC. It translates to CASSLVFILAGSYNEHFF.